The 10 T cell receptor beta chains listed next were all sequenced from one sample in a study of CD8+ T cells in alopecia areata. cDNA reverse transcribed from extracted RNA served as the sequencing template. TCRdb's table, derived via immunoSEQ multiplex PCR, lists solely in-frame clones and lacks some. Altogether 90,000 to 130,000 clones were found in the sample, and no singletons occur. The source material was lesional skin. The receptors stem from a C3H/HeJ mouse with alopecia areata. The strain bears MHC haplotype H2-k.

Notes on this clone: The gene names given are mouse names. The CDR3 loop reads CASSLGTNNYAEQFF. The part of the CDR3 DNA that was read is TGTGCCAGCAGTTTGGGGACAAATAACTATGCT. The J gene is TRBJ2-1, the V gene TRBV14, with D perhaps TRBD1 (6 bases). The read comes to an end 4 residues before the CDR3 does, leaving the germline J gene to fill in the end. Per the germline V gene, CDR1 is SGHDT and CDR2 is FRDEAV. Trimming stripped 2 bases from V and 0 bases from J, with 9 bases between. The CDR3 runs 15 residues. The variable domain in full, with the rest retrieved from reference TRBV14 and TRBJ2-1, is EAGVTQSPRYAVLQEGQAVSFWCDPISGHDTLYWYQQPRDQGPQLLVYFRDEAVIDNSQLPSDRFSAVRPKGTNSTLKIQSAKQGDTATYLCASSLGTNNYAEQFFGPGTRLTVL.

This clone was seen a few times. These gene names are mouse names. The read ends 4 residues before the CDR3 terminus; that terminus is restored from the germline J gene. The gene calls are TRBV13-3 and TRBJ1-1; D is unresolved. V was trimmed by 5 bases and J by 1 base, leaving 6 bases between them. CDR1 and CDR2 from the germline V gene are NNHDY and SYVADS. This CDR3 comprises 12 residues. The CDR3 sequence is CASSRLNTEVFF. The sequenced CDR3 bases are TGTGCCAGCAGCCGACTGAACACA.

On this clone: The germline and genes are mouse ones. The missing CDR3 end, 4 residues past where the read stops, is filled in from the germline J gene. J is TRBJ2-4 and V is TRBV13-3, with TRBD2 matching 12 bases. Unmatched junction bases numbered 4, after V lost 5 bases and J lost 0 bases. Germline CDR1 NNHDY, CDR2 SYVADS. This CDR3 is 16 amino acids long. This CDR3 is CASSGTGGSSQNTLYF. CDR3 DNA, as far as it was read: TGTGCCAGCAGCGGGACTGGGGGGTCTAGTCAAAAC.

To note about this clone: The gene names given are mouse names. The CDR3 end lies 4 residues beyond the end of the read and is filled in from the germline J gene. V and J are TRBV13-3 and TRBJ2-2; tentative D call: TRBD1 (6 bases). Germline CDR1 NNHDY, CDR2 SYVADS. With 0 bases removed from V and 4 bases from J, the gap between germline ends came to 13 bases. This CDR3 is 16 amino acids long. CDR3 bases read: TGTGCCAGCAGTGATGAGGGGGAGGGAACCACCGGG. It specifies CASSDEGEGTTG. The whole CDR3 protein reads CASSDEGEGTTGQLYF. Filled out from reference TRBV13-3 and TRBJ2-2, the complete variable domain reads EAAVTQSPRSKVAVTGGKVTLSCHQTNNHDYMYWYRQDTGHGLRLIHYSYVADSTEKGDIPDGYKASRPSQENFSLILELASLSQTAVYFCASSDEGEGTTGQLYFGEGSKLTVL.

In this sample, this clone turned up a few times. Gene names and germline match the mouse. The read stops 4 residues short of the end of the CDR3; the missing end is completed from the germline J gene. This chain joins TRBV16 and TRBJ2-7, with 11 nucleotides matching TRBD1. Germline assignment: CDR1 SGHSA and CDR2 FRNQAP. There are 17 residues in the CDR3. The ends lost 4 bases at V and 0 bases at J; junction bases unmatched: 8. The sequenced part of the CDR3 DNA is TGTGCAAGCAGCTCAAGTCCCGGGACAGGGGGCTCCTAT. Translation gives CASSSSPGTGGSY. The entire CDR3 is CASSSSPGTGGSYEQYF.

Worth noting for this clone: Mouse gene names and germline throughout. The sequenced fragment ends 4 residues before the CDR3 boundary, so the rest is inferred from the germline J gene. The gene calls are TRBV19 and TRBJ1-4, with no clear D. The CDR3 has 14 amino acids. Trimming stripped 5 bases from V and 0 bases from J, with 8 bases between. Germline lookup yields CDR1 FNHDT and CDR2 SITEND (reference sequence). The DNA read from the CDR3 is TGTGCCAGCAGCCTACAGCTTTCCAACGAA. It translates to CASSLQLSNE. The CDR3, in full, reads CASSLQLSNERLFF. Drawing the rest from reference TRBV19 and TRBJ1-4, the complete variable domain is GGIITQTPKFLIGQEGQKLTLKCQQNFNHDTMYWYRQDSGKGLRLIYYSITENDLQKGDLSEGYDASREKKSSFSLTVTSAQKNEMAVFLCASSLQLSNERLFFGHGTKLSVL.

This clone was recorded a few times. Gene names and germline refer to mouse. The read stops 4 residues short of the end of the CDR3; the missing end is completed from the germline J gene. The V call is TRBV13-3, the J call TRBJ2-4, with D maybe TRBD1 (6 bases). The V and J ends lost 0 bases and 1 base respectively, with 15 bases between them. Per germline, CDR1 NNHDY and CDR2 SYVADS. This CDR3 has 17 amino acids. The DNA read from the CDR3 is TGTGCCAGCAGTGATGCAGGGCAGGGGAGGGGTCAAAAC. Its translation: CASSDAGQGRGQN. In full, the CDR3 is CASSDAGQGRGQNTLYF.

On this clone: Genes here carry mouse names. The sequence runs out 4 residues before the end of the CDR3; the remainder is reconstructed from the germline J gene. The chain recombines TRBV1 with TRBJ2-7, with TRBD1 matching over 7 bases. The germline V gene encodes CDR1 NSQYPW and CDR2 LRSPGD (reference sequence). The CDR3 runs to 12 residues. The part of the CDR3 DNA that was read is TGCACCTGCAGTGACAGGGGTTAT. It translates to CTCSDRGY. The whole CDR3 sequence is CTCSDRGYEQYF.

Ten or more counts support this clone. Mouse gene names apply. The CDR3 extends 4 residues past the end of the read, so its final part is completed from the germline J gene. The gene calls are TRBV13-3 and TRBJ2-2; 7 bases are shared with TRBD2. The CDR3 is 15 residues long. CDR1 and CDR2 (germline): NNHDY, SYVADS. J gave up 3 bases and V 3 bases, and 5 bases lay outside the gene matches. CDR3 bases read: TGTGCCAGCAGTGGGGGGGGAGACGACACCGGG. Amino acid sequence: CASSGGGDDTG. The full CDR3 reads CASSGGGDDTGQLYF.

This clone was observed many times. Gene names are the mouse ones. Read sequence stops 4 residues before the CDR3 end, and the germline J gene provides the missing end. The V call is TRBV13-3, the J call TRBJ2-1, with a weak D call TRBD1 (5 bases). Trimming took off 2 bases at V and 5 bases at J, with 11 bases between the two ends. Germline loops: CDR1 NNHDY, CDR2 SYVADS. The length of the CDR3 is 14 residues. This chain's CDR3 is CASSDRERDAEQFF. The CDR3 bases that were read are TGTGCCAGCAGTGACAGGGAGAGGGATGCT.